This TCR beta chain is drawn from a study of early T cells in non-severe SARS-CoV-2 infection. The V gene lost 5 bases and the J gene lost 1 base, with 11 bases spanning the gap. Germline loops: CDR1 KGHSH, CDR2 LQKENI. There are 14 residues in the CDR3. This clonotype was seen only a few times. Its target is unknown. Study-wide points: Reliance on VDJdb matching favored anti-spike CD8 responses; private and CD4 specificities were missed.

As part of library construction, unique molecular identifiers were attached to individual cDNA molecules. TCRdb re-derived calls from the 5' RACE reads in MiXCR, one entry per CDR3 protein. The sample carries 70,000 to 95,000 distinct CDR3 sequences, roughly 14% recorded once. The sequencing sample was made of whole blood. The V call is TRBV18, the J call TRBJ1-1; possible D gene TRBD1, 6 bases. This clonotype was obtained from an adult who was a healthcare worker with PCR-confirmed SARS-CoV-2 infection or an uninfected control (not recorded which). CDR3 nucleotide sequence: TGTGCCAGCTCAACTGGAGGGGGGAACACTGAAGCTTTCTTT. Amino acids: CASSTGGGNTEAFF.